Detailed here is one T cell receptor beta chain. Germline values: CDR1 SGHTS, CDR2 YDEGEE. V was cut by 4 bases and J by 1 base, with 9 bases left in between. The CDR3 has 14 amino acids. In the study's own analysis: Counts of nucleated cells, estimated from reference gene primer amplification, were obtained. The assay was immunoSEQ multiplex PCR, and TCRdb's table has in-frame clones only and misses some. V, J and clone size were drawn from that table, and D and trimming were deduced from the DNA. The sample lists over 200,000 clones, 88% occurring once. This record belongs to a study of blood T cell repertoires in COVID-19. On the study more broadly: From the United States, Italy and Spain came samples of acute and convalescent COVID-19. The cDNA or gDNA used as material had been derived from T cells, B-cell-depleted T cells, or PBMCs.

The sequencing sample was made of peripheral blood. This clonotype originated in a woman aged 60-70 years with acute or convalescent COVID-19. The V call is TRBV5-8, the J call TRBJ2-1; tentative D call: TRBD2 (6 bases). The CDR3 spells CASSSGPSYNEQFF. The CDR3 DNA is TGTGCCAGCAGCAGCGGGCCGTCCTACAATGAGCAGTTCTTC.